This TCR beta chain was obtained from a study of technical replicates of blood from several donors. The CDR3 sequence is 14 residues long. The V gene lost 10 bases and the J gene lost 3 bases, with 13 bases spanning the gap. CDR1 and CDR2 (germline): SNHLY, FYNNEI. Clones were read by immunoSEQ multiplex PCR, and TCRdb kept only the in-frame ones, dropping some. The table lists around 70,000 clones, 94% of them singletons. What was sequenced was T cells isolated from PBMCs. The sequence came from a human donor in good health. The chain couples TRBV2 to TRBJ1-6; possibly TRBD1 for D (6 bases). The CDR3: CANLGGDYNSPLHF. The CDR3 coding sequence is TGTGCCAACCTAGGGGGAGACTATAATTCACCCCTCCACTTT.